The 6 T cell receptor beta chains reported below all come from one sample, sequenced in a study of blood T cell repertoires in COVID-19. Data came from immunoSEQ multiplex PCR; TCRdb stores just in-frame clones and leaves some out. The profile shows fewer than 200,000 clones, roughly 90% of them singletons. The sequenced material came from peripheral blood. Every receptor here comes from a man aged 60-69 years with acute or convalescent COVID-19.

The CDR3 DNA is TGCAGTGCCTACAGGGGTCATGGCTACACCTTC. As protein: CSAYRGHGYTF. V usage is TRBV29-1 and J usage is TRBJ1-2; 7 bases align to TRBD1. CDR3 length: 11 amino acids. Looked up from germline, CDR1 is SQVTM and CDR2 is ANQGSEA.

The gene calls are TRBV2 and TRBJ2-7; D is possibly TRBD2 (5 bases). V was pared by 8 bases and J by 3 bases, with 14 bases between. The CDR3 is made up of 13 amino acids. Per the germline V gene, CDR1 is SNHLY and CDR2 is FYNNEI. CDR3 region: CASQSRTYYEQYV. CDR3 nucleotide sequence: TGTGCCAGCCAAAGTAGGACTTACTACGAGCAGTACGTC.

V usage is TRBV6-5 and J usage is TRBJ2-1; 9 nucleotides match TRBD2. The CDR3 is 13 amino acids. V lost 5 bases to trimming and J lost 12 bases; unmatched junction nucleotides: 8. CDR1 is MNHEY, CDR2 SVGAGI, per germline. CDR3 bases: TGTGCCAGCAGTCTTAGCGGGGGAGGGGCGCAGTTCTTC. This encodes CASSLSGGGAQFF.

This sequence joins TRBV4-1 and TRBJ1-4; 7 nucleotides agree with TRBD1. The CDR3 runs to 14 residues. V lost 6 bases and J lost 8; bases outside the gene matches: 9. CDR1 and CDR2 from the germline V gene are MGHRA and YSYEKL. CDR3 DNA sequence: TGCGCCAGCAGTCTTTACAGGGGAGGCGAAAAACTGTTTTTT. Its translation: CASSLYRGGEKLFF.

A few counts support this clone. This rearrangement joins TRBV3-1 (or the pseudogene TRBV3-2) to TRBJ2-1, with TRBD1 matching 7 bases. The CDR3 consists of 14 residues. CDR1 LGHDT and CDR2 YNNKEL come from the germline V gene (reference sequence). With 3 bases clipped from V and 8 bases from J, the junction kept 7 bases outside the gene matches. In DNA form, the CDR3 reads TGTGCCAGCAGCCAGATGGACAGGCACGATGAGCAGTTCTTC. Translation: CASSQMDRHDEQFF.

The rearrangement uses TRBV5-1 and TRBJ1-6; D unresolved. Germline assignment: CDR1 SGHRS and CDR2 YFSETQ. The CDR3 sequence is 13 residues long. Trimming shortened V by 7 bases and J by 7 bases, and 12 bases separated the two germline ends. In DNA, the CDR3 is TGCGCCAGCGGTGTACAGCTAAATTCACCCCTCCACTTT. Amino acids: CASGVQLNSPLHF.